This entry is about one T cell receptor beta chain. Antigen unknown. This sample stems from a study of OX40 agonist ivuxolimab in advanced cancers. Study-level results: Circulating CD4+ and CD8+ T cells showed clonal expansion by week 6 at 0.1 to 3.0 mg/kg.

Generated by immunoSEQ multiplex PCR, the TCRdb table keeps only in-frame clones and is missing some. The sample has 65,000 to 80,000 clones, 86% seen once; the top ten hold 0.99%. The CDR3 runs to 14 residues. Germline CDR1 is SGHTA and CDR2 is FQGNSA. Losses at the gene ends were 1 base for V and 7 bases for J; bases not matched to a gene: 2. The chain is built from TRBV7-2 and TRBJ2-2, with 8 positions matching TRBD1. The sequencing here drew on CD4+ or CD8+ T cells sorted from blood, taken in a trial of the OX40 agonist ivuxolimab. The sequence derives from an adult with an advanced solid tumor such as melanoma, head and neck, liver or kidney cancer. The CDR3 reads CASSLDRGSGELFF. CDR3 nucleotide sequence: TGTGCCAGCAGCTTAGACAGGGGGAGCGGGGAGCTGTTTTTT.